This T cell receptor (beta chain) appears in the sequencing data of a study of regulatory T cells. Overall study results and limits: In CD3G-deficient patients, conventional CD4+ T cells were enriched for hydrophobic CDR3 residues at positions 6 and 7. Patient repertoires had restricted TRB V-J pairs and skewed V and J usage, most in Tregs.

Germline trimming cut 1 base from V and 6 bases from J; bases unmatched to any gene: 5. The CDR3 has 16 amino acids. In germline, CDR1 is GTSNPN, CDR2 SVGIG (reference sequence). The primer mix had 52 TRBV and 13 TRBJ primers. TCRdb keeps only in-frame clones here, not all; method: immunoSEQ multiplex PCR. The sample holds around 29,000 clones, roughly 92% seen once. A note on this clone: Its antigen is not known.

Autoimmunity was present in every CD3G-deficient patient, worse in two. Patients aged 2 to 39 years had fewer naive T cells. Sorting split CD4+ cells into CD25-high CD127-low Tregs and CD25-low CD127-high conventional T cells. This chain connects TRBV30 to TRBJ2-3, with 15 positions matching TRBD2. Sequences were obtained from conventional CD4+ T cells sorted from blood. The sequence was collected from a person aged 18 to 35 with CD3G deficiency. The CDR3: CAWSAGLAGGPDTQYF. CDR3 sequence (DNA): TGTGCCTGGAGTGCAGGACTAGCGGGAGGGCCGGATACGCAGTATTTT. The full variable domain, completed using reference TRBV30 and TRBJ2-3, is SQTIHQWPATLVQPVGSPLSLECTVEGTSNPNLYWYRQAAGRGLQLLFYSVGIGQISSEVPQNLSASRPQDRQFILSSKKLLLSDSGFYLCAWSAGLAGGPDTQYFGPGTRLTVL.